A single sample is the source of the 5 T cell receptor beta chains below, sequenced in a study of lymphopenia after photon versus proton radiotherapy. The data were produced by immunoSEQ multiplex PCR, yet TCRdb's version contains in-frame clones alone and is incomplete. This sample has tens of thousands of clones, with roughly 90% found just once. Here the sequenced sample was peripheral blood, taken from a patient treated with proton-based radiotherapy. All receptors derive from a man older than 75 with esophageal cancer.

The chain is built from TRBV27 and TRBJ2-3; D is tentatively TRBD1 or TRBD2 (5 bases each). Germline V gene lookup returns CDR1 MNHEY and CDR2 SMNVEV (reference sequence). Trimming shortened V by 5 bases and J by 0 bases, and 18 bases separated the two germline ends. The CDR3 extends over 17 amino acids. The CDR3 DNA sequence: TGTGCCAGCAGTCCCCGTTTCTGGGGGTCAAGCACAGATACGCAGTATTTT. Protein product: CASSPRFWGSSTDTQYF.

This clone occurred a few times. The chain carries TRBV4-1 and TRBJ1-2; a possible D gene is TRBD1 (6 bases). The CDR3 covers 15 residues. Trimming left V 3 bases short and J 5 bases short, with 16 bases between. Germline CDR1 reads MGHRA; CDR2 reads YSYEKL. The chain's CDR3 is CASSQARGARYGYTF. In DNA form, the CDR3 reads TGCGCCAGCAGCCAGGCCCGGGGGGCGAGATATGGCTACACCTTC.

The chain uses TRBV4-3 and TRBJ1-6; D perhaps matches TRBD1 (6 bases). Germline lookup yields CDR1 LGHNA and CDR2 YSLEER. V lost 1 base, J lost 2 bases, and 9 bases lay in between. The CDR3 sequence is 16 residues long. The CDR3 bases are TGCGCCAGCAGCCAAGTTTCAGGGGCCTATAATTCACCCCTCCACTTT. Amino acid sequence: CASSQVSGAYNSPLHF.

The chain employs TRBV7-2 and TRBJ2-2; D call uncertain. Looked up from germline, CDR1 is SGHTA and CDR2 is FQGNSA. The CDR3 contains 11 residues. V was cut by 5 bases and J by 8 bases, with 6 bases left in between. The CDR3 reads CASSRSGELFF. DNA of the CDR3: TGTGCCAGCAGCCGGAGTGGGGAGCTGTTTTTT.

V and J are TRBV15 and TRBJ2-1; 7 nucleotides agree with TRBD2. The CDR3 is 13 residues long. After removal of 5 bases from V and 4 bases from J, the junction contained 2 bases not matched to a gene. Germline V gives CDR1 LNHNV, CDR2 YYDKDF (reference sequence). CDR3 sequence reads: CATSVGGYNEQFF. The CDR3 coding sequence is TGTGCCACCAGCGTCGGGGGGTACAATGAGCAGTTCTTC.